Below, 24 T cell receptor beta chains from the same sample are listed, as sequenced in a study of cytomegalovirus exposure and HLA in healthy donors. Using immunoSEQ multiplex PCR, the repertoire was profiled, and TCRdb retains in-frame clones only, with some absent. The data contain 250,000 to 400,000 clones, roughly 87% of them singletons. The sample was PBMCs. The receptors derive from a man aged 25-45 years in good health and CMV-seronegative.

The rearrangement links TRBV7-6 to TRBJ2-7, with TRBD1 matching over 8 bases. The CDR3 is 15 amino acids. J was trimmed by 3 bases and V by 5 bases; bases with no gene match: 9. Germline V gene sequence: CDR1 SGHVS, CDR2 FNYEAQ. The CDR3 sequence: CASSLRQGQGYEQYF. The CDR3 bases are TGTGCCAGCAGCCTAAGACAGGGGCAAGGCTACGAGCAGTACTTC.

The J gene is TRBJ1-2, the V gene TRBV11-2, with 7 bases fitting TRBD1. Germline values: CDR1 SGHAT, CDR2 FQNNGV. CDR3 length: 14 amino acids. V dropped 5 bases and J dropped 4; count of bases not matched to a gene: 7. The CDR3 loop reads CASSPDRFSYGYTF. The CDR3 DNA reads TGTGCCAGCAGCCCGGACAGGTTCTCCTATGGCTACACCTTC.

The chain employs TRBV6-4 and TRBJ2-3; 7 nucleotides agree with TRBD2. Germline CDR1 MRHNA, CDR2 SNTAGT. V dropped 3 bases and J dropped 1; count of bases not matched to a gene: 7. This CDR3 has 16 residues. CDR3 nucleotides: TGTGCCAGCAGTGAATCAGCGGGGAGGGGCACAGATACGCAGTATTTT. It codes for CASSESAGRGTDTQYF.

This clone has a handful of counts. This chain connects TRBV6-6 to TRBJ1-6; possible D gene TRBD1, 6 bases. With 2 bases removed from V and 7 bases from J, the gap between germline ends came to 12 bases. CDR1 MNHNY and CDR2 SVGAGI come from the germline V gene (reference sequence). The CDR3 length is 15 residues. The chain's CDR3 is CASSYAGTQNSPLHF. The CDR3 bases are TGTGCCAGCAGTTACGCCGGGACACAAAATTCACCCCTCCACTTT.

The chain joins TRBV6-5 to TRBJ2-7, with a weak D call TRBD1 (6 bases). Germline values: CDR1 MNHEY, CDR2 SVGAGI. The CDR3 runs to 14 residues. The V and J ends lost 6 bases and 4 bases respectively, with 16 bases between them. CDR3 in amino acids: CASSRGGTRYEQYF. The CDR3 DNA reads as TGTGCCAGCAGCCGGGGTGGGACACGGTACGAGCAGTACTTC.

The V gene is TRBV9, the J gene TRBJ2-2; 12 nucleotides match TRBD2. V trimming: 3 bases; J trimming: 6 bases; junction bases outside the gene matches: 9. Germline V gene lookup returns CDR1 SGDLS and CDR2 YYNGEE. This CDR3 region has 17 residues. CDR3 DNA sequence: TGTGCCAGCAGCGCGTCCGGGACTAGCGGGCCGGCCGGGGAGCTGTTTTTT. Its translation: CASSASGTSGPAGELFF.

The V and J genes are TRBV6-5 and TRBJ1-2; D ambiguous. The CDR3 length is 16 residues. Germline CDR1 MNHEY, CDR2 SVGAGI. V was clipped by 0 bases and J by 2 bases, with 13 bases between them. CDR3 residues: CASSYSIGSLNYGYTF. The CDR3 bases are TGTGCCAGCAGTTACTCGATAGGGAGCTTAAACTATGGCTACACCTTC.

This clone was detected only once. The chain is built from TRBV11-3 and TRBJ2-7, with TRBD1 as a possible D gene (6 bases). CDR1 is SGHNT and CDR2 is YENEEA in the germline V gene. This CDR3 has 16 amino acids. V lost 5 bases, J lost 7 bases, and 24 bases lay in between. In DNA, the CDR3 is TGTGCCAGCAGCCCCGTTGGACAGTTGCTACAAGGGGAGCAGTACTTC. The encoded protein is CASSPVGQLLQGEQYF.

The V gene is TRBV19, the J gene TRBJ1-2, with 9 bases aligning to TRBD1. Germline loops: CDR1 LNHDA, CDR2 SQIVND (reference sequence). V dropped 6 bases and J dropped 3; count of bases not matched to a gene: 5. This CDR3 has 14 residues. CDR3 in amino acids: CASRRGQGYYGYTF. The CDR3 DNA reads as TGTGCCAGTAGACGAGGACAGGGGTACTATGGCTACACCTTC.

The V gene is TRBV25-1, the J gene TRBJ1-4, with no clear D. V shed 1 base and J shed 8 bases, with 11 bases lying between them. Looked up from germline, CDR1 is MGHDK and CDR2 is SYGVNS. CDR3 size: 14 residues. In DNA form, the CDR3 reads TGTGCCAGCAGTGAATCAGTTGGGAGGGAAAAACTGTTTTTT. This encodes CASSESVGREKLFF.

The chain uses TRBV6-1 and TRBJ2-2; D may be TRBD2 (7 bases). The germline V gene has CDR1 MNHNS and CDR2 SASEGT. With 10 bases removed from V and 6 bases from J, the gap between germline ends came to 21 bases. The CDR3 sequence is 15 residues long. The CDR3 loop is CAIGGEGDGAGELFF. Here the CDR3 DNA reads TGTGCCATCGGAGGGGAGGGGGATGGTGCCGGGGAGCTGTTTTTT.

The chain has TRBV5-1 and TRBJ2-1; no definite D call. CDR3 length equals 15 residues. V lost 2 bases to trimming and J lost 0 bases, with 9 bases between them. Looked up from germline, CDR1 is SGHRS and CDR2 is YFSETQ. The CDR3 nucleotides are TGCGCCAGCAGCTTTAACCCAGACTCCTACAATGAGCAGTTCTTC. Translation: CASSFNPDSYNEQFF.

This rearrangement joins TRBV5-1 to TRBJ1-1; D call uncertain. V was shortened by 4 bases and J by 13 bases, with 20 bases between the two germline ends. Germline loops: CDR1 SGHRS, CDR2 YFSETQ. The CDR3 is 13 amino acids. The chain's CDR3 is CASSVEPNGAVFF. The DNA of the CDR3 is TGCGCCAGCAGCGTGGAACCCAACGGAGCGGTTTTCTTT.

The J gene is TRBJ1-1, the V gene TRBV19, with TRBD1 identical over 7 bases. Losses at the gene ends were 3 bases for V and 0 bases for J; bases not matched to a gene: 4. CDR1 and CDR2 (germline): LNHDA, SQIVND (reference sequence). This CDR3 region has 15 residues. This CDR3 is CASSIWGQLNTEAFF. The CDR3 DNA is TGTGCCAGTAGTATCTGGGGACAGTTGAACACTGAAGCTTTCTTT.

The J gene is TRBJ1-3, the V gene TRBV7-8, with 9 bases that match TRBD1. Looked up from germline, CDR1 is SGHVS and CDR2 is FQNEAQ. V dropped 5 bases and J dropped 4; count of bases not matched to a gene: 9. This CDR3 is 16 amino acids long. In DNA, the CDR3 is TGTGCCAGCAGCATAAACCCGACAGGGGGAGGAAACACCATATATTTT. Residues: CASSINPTGGGNTIYF. The entire variable domain, with the rest obtained from reference TRBV7-8 and TRBJ1-3, is as follows: GAGVSQSPRYKVAKRGQDVALRCDPISGHVSLFWYQQALGQGPEFLTYFQNEAQLDKSGLPSDRFFAERPEGSVSTLKIQRTQQEDSAVYLCASSINPTGGGNTIYFGEGSWLTVV.

The chain has TRBV6-5 and TRBJ1-6; D remains unclear. V shed 5 bases and J shed 8 bases, with 13 bases lying between them. Germline lookup yields CDR1 MNHEY and CDR2 SVGAGI. This CDR3 region has 14 residues. CDR3 residues: CASSVKRDYSPLHF. The CDR3 bases are TGTGCCAGCAGTGTGAAGAGGGATTATTCACCCCTCCACTTT.

The chain links TRBV6-5 to TRBJ1-2; D is unresolved. Deletions cut 6 bases from V and 8 bases from J, with 16 bases between. Germline CDR1 reads MNHEY; CDR2 reads SVGAGI. The CDR3 consists of 13 residues. CDR3 loop: CASREPSFLGYTF. The CDR3 DNA reads TGTGCCAGCAGAGAGCCAAGCTTCCTCGGCTACACCTTC.

The chain carries TRBV27 and TRBJ2-7; D possibly corresponds to TRBD1 (5 bases). The CDR3 has 14 amino acids. V lost 7 bases and J 3 bases, leaving 16 bases between the germline ends. Germline V gives CDR1 MNHEY, CDR2 SMNVEV (reference sequence). As DNA, the CDR3 is TGTGCCAGCACCCCTTATGACAGCAGCTACGAGCAGTACTTC. As protein: CASTPYDSSYEQYF.

This clone has only one observation. The rearrangement joins TRBV4-1 to TRBJ2-7, with TRBD1 as a possible D gene (6 bases). V dropped 0 bases and J dropped 5 bases, with 20 bases sitting between them. The CDR3 contains 17 residues. CDR1 and CDR2 from the germline V gene are MGHRA and YSYEKL. Written as DNA, the CDR3 is TGCGCCAGCAGCCAAGAAGGGGTCGGGACAAGCAGCCACGAGCAGTACTTC. Translating it yields CASSQEGVGTSSHEQYF.

This clone was detected only a few times. Distinct nucleotide sequences in the sample also encode this CDR3. The chain is built from TRBV27 and TRBJ1-2; a weak D match, TRBD1 (5 bases). The CDR3 runs 13 residues. CDR1 MNHEY and CDR2 SMNVEV come from the germline V gene (reference sequence). Trimming removed 3 bases from V and 6 bases from J, with 11 bases in between. CDR3: CASSLGGVDGYTF. Written as DNA, the CDR3 is TGTGCCAGCAGTTTGGGGGGAGTGGATGGCTACACCTTC.

The V and J genes are TRBV11-1 and TRBJ2-7; perhaps TRBD2 as D (5 bases). Germline V gives CDR1 SGHAT, CDR2 FQDESV (reference sequence). The CDR3 is 15 residues long. V was trimmed by 6 bases and J by 2 bases, leaving 17 bases between them. The chain's CDR3 is CASRAQGLSAYEQYF. Written as DNA, the CDR3 is TGTGCCAGCAGGGCCCAAGGACTTTCTGCCTACGAGCAGTACTTC. The variable domain in full, completed from reference TRBV11-1 and TRBJ2-7, reads EAEVAQSPRYKITEKSQAVAFWCDPISGHATLYWYRQILGQGPELLVQFQDESVVDDSQLPKDRFSAERLKGVDSTLKIQPAELGDSAMYLCASRAQGLSAYEQYFGPGTRLTVT.

The chain employs TRBV7-8 and TRBJ2-5, with D perhaps TRBD1 (6 bases). The ends were cut back, 5 bases at V and 6 bases at J, with 16 bases in the middle. The germline V gene encodes CDR1 SGHVS and CDR2 FQNEAQ. The CDR3 runs to 14 residues. The CDR3 sequence is CASSPTGQTKTQYF. In DNA, the CDR3 is TGTGCCAGCAGCCCCACAGGGCAGACAAAGACCCAGTACTTC.

The rearrangement uses TRBV12-5 and TRBJ1-1, with unresolved D. Germline V lookup: CDR1 LGHNT, CDR2 FRNRAP. The V gene lost 2 bases and the J gene lost 3 bases, with 13 bases spanning the gap. This CDR3 has 15 residues. The CDR3: CASGLKQARDTEAFF. In DNA, the CDR3 is TGTGCTAGTGGTTTGAAGCAAGCTCGTGACACTGAAGCTTTCTTT.

V gene TRBV7-9 combines with J gene TRBJ1-1; D is perhaps TRBD1 (6 bases). CDR1 and CDR2 (germline): SEHNR, FQNEAQ (reference sequence). V was shortened by 4 bases and J by 5 bases, with 14 bases between the two germline ends. The CDR3 is made up of 14 amino acids. CDR3 coding DNA: TGTGCCAGCAGCTACAGGGAGAGGAGGACTGAAGCTTTCTTT. This translates into CASSYRERRTEAFF.